Listed here are 10 T cell receptor beta chains from one sample, sequenced in a study of OX40 agonist ivuxolimab in advanced cancers. The data were produced by immunoSEQ multiplex PCR, yet TCRdb's version contains in-frame clones alone and is incomplete. The repertoire holds about 61,000 clones, with roughly 87% as singletons. Here the sequenced sample was CD4+ or CD8+ T cells sorted from blood, taken in a trial of the OX40 agonist ivuxolimab. These receptors came from an adult with an advanced solid tumor such as melanoma, head and neck, liver or kidney cancer.

The chain couples TRBV25-1 to TRBJ1-5; D perhaps matches TRBD1 (6 bases). Germline V CDR1 and CDR2: MGHDK, SYGVNS. The V gene lost 1 base and the J gene lost 7 bases, with 14 bases spanning the gap. The CDR3 totals 15 residues. CDR3 nucleotides: TGTGCCAGCAGTGAATCGGGGGGCGCGTCCCAGCCCCAGCATTTT. Its protein product is CASSESGGASQPQHF. Complete variable domain (other parts from reference TRBV25-1 and TRBJ1-5): EADIYQTPRYLVIGTGKKITLECSQTMGHDKMYWYQQDPGMELHLIHYSYGVNSTEKGDLSSESTVSRIRTEHFPLTLESARPSHTSQYLCASSESGGASQPQHFGDGTRLSIL.

This chain uses TRBV5-4 with TRBJ2-3, with 7 bases fitting TRBD2. V shed 6 bases, J shed 1 base, and the junction held 14 bases outside the gene matches. Germline lookup yields CDR1 SGHNT and CDR2 YYREEE (reference sequence). The CDR3 has 17 amino acids. The CDR3 bases are TGTGCCAGCAACCTGGGGGGGGTGGGATTCGGCACAGATACGCAGTATTTT. The encoded protein is CASNLGGVGFGTDTQYF. The complete variable domain, with remaining parts taken from reference TRBV5-4 and TRBJ2-3, reads ETGVTQSPTHLIKTRGQQVTLRCSSQSGHNTVSWYQQALGQGPQFIFQYYREEENGRGNFPPRFSGLQFPNYSSELNVNALELDDSALYLCASNLGGVGFGTDTQYFGPGTRLTVL.

The chain is built from TRBV7-2 and TRBJ2-5; TRBD2 agrees at 8 bases. Losses at the gene ends were 5 bases for V and 2 bases for J; bases not matched to a gene: 7. This CDR3 has 15 amino acids. Germline CDR1 and CDR2: SGHTA and FQGNSA. CDR3 protein: CASSAFTSGQETQYF. The DNA for the CDR3 is TGTGCCAGCAGCGCCTTCACTAGCGGACAAGAGACCCAGTACTTC.

V usage is TRBV7-6 and J usage is TRBJ2-1, with 13 bases aligning to TRBD2. The CDR3 loop spans 18 amino acids. Per the germline V gene, CDR1 is SGHVS and CDR2 is FNYEAQ. The J segment lost 0 bases and the V segment lost 4 bases, leaving 6 bases of the junction unmatched. The CDR3 loop reads CASSSTSGGRSSYNEQFF. The CDR3 bases are TGTGCCAGCAGCTCGACTAGCGGGGGGAGGAGCTCCTACAATGAGCAGTTCTTC.

The genes are TRBV6-1 and TRBJ1-2; D uncertain. Deletions cut 7 bases from V and 0 bases from J, with 3 bases between. CDR3 length equals 11 residues. The germline CDR1 and CDR2 sequences are MNHNS and SASEGT. The CDR3 loop reads CASKANYGYTF. The CDR3, as DNA: TGTGCCAGCAAGGCTAACTATGGCTACACCTTC.

The chain couples TRBV5-6 to TRBJ2-1; no definite D call. The CDR3 extends over 17 amino acids. Trimming took off 4 bases at V and 1 base at J, with 18 bases between the two ends. In germline, CDR1 is SGHDT, CDR2 YYEEEE. The CDR3 loop is CASSPNAGLLSYNEQFF. CDR3 bases: TGTGCCAGCAGCCCCAATGCCGGGCTCTTATCCTACAATGAGCAGTTCTTC. Full variable domain (missing parts from reference TRBV5-6 and TRBJ2-1): DAGVTQSPTHLIKTRGQQVTLRCSPKSGHDTVSWYQQALGQGPQFIFQYYEEEERQRGNFPDRFSGHQFPNYSSELNVNALLLGDSALYLCASSPNAGLLSYNEQFFGPGTRLTVL.

The chain links TRBV28 to TRBJ1-4, with 11 bases that match TRBD1. The CDR3 loop spans 16 amino acids. V lost 2 bases and J lost 8; bases outside the gene matches: 7. CDR1 is MDHEN and CDR2 is SYDVKM in the germline V gene. CDR3 sequence: CASSLGPGQGEEKLFF. The CDR3 nucleotides are TGTGCCAGCAGTTTAGGACCGGGACAGGGGGAGGAAAAACTGTTTTTT. The full variable domain, completed using reference TRBV28 and TRBJ1-4, is DVKVTQSSRYLVKRTGEKVFLECVQDMDHENMFWYRQDPGLGLRLIYFSYDVKMKEKGDIPEGYSVSREKKERFSLILESASTNQTSMYLCASSLGPGQGEEKLFFGSGTQLSVL.

This clone has more than one count but fewer than ten. The chain recombines TRBV6-1 with TRBJ1-6, with TRBD1 as a possible D gene (5 bases). Germline V gives CDR1 MNHNS, CDR2 SASEGT. Trimming shortened V by 5 bases and J by 9 bases, and 14 bases separated the two germline ends. The CDR3 spans 14 residues. CDR3 protein: CASSTAGSGSPLHF. In DNA, the CDR3 is TGTGCCAGCAGTACGGCAGGGTCGGGTTCACCCCTCCACTTT.

The rearrangement links TRBV7-2 to TRBJ1-2; D not resolved. Germline loops: CDR1 SGHTA, CDR2 FQGNSA. The CDR3 length is 16 residues. V was cut by 0 bases and J by 3 bases, with 14 bases left in between. The CDR3 here is CASSLARARGDYGYTF. The CDR3 DNA follows: TGTGCCAGCAGCTTAGCGAGGGCCCGGGGAGACTATGGCTACACCTTC. Complete variable domain (other parts from reference TRBV7-2 and TRBJ1-2): GAGVSQSPSNKVTEKGKDVELRCDPISGHTALYWYRQSLGQGLEFLIYFQGNSAPDKSGLPSDRFSAERTGGSVSTLTIQRTQQEDSAVYLCASSLARARGDYGYTFGSGTRLTVV.

The rearrangement uses TRBV4-3 and TRBJ1-1; no firm D call. Germline loops: CDR1 LGHNA, CDR2 YSLEER. Between the trimmed V and J ends, which lost 1 base and 0 bases, there was a span of 15 bases. The CDR3 sequence is 17 residues long. The CDR3 sequence is CASSQASAFVMNTEAFF. CDR3 coding DNA: TGCGCCAGCAGCCAAGCCTCCGCATTTGTTATGAACACTGAAGCTTTCTTT.